One sample yielded the 9 T cell receptor beta chains listed below, sequenced in a study of cytotoxic CD8 clonotypes in ibrutinib-treated CLL. Profiled with immunoSEQ multiplex PCR; TCRdb holds only in-frame clones, not every one. The data contain about 92,000 clones, around 77% of them singletons. The sample in question was PBMCs, obtained after 24 months of ibrutinib treatment. The source is a human donor with chronic lymphocytic leukemia.

The chain combines TRBV19 with TRBJ2-1; D not certain. V lost 5 bases and J lost 9, with 11 bases in between. The CDR3 totals 12 residues. CDR1 and CDR2 (germline): LNHDA, SQIVND (reference sequence). CDR3 nucleotide sequence: TGTGCCAGTAGTTCCATATGGGGTGAGCAGTTCTTC. Translating gives CASSSIWGEQFF.

This clone came up once. This rearrangement joins TRBV5-1 to TRBJ1-2; 10 nucleotides line up with TRBD1. Germline V gives CDR1 SGHRS, CDR2 YFSETQ. There are 16 residues in the CDR3. The J segment lost 6 bases and the V segment lost 1 base, leaving 9 bases of the junction unmatched. The CDR3 DNA is TGCGCCAGCAGCTTGCCCTCAACGACAGGGGGCGATGGCTACACCTTC. Translated, it gives CASSLPSTTGGDGYTF.

J is TRBJ1-3 and V is TRBV6-6; no clear D. CDR3 size: 13 residues. From germline, CDR1 is MNHNY and CDR2 SVGAGI (reference sequence). Trimming shortened V by 0 bases and J by 2 bases, and 2 bases separated the two germline ends. The CDR3 coding sequence is TGTGCCAGCAGTTACTCTACTGGAAACACCATATATTTT. This sequence encodes CASSYSTGNTIYF.

The chain carries TRBV19 and TRBJ1-4, with D perhaps matching TRBD1 (5 bases). From germline, CDR1 is LNHDA and CDR2 SQIVND (reference sequence). The CDR3 spans 13 residues. The ends were cut back, 6 bases at V and 0 bases at J, with 5 bases in the middle. The CDR3 protein is CASRGATNEKLFF. The CDR3 DNA follows: TGTGCCAGTAGAGGGGCAACTAATGAAAAACTGTTTTTT.

The gene calls are TRBV11-2 and TRBJ2-5; TRBD2 matches 8 bases. The V gene's germline CDR1 is SGHAT and CDR2 FQNNGV. The CDR3 totals 16 residues. The ends lost 4 bases at V and 1 base at J; junction bases unmatched: 8. The CDR3 region is CASSSRTSIPQETQYF. In DNA form, the CDR3 reads TGTGCCAGCAGCTCACGGACTAGCATTCCCCAAGAGACCCAGTACTTC.

The rearrangement joins TRBV19 to TRBJ1-5; D is perhaps TRBD1 (6 bases). V was shortened by 4 bases and J by 0 bases, with 13 bases between the two germline ends. Per germline, CDR1 LNHDA and CDR2 SQIVND (reference sequence). This CDR3 contains 16 residues. The CDR3 protein is CASSKTGTNSNQPQHF. The CDR3 coding sequence is TGTGCCAGTAGTAAAACCGGGACAAATAGCAATCAGCCCCAGCATTTT. The full variable domain, in which reference TRBV19 and TRBJ1-5 provide the parts outside the CDR3, is DGGITQSPKYLFRKEGQNVTLSCEQNLNHDAMYWYRQDPGQGLRLIYYSQIVNDFQKGDIAEGYSVSREKKESFPLTVTSAQKNPTAFYLCASSKTGTNSNQPQHFGDGTRLSIL.

The V call is TRBV25-1, the J call TRBJ1-2, with a tentative D call TRBD1 (5 bases). Germline lookup yields CDR1 MGHDK and CDR2 SYGVNS. This CDR3 comprises 15 residues. V was cut by 2 bases and J by 4 bases, with 14 bases left in between. The CDR3: CASSEHSGTGYGYTF. The CDR3 nucleotides are TGTGCCAGCAGTGAACACTCCGGGACGGGCTATGGCTACACCTTC.

This clone was detected once. This sequence joins TRBV19 and TRBJ2-7, with TRBD1 matching 8 bases. Trimming at V came to 5 bases and at J to 5 bases, leaving 8 bases not matched to a gene. This CDR3 is 14 amino acids long. Germline V gene sequence: CDR1 LNHDA, CDR2 SQIVND (reference sequence). CDR3 DNA: TGTGCCAGTAGTCCCTGGACAGGGTCCAACGAGCAGTACTTC. This translates into CASSPWTGSNEQYF.

The chain carries TRBV6-1 and TRBJ1-1; no definite D call. Deletions cut 1 base from V and 3 bases from J, with 15 bases between. This CDR3 contains 16 residues. Germline values: CDR1 MNHNS, CDR2 SASEGT. CDR3 residues: CASSEVLGGPYTEAFF. CDR3 sequence (DNA): TGTGCCAGCAGTGAAGTGCTAGGAGGCCCATACACTGAAGCTTTCTTT.